This is a list of T cell receptor beta chains from one sample in a study of T cell repertoires in cytomegalovirus infection. The antigens for these receptors are not known. TCRdb re-analysed the reads in MiXCR, keeping a single row per CDR3 protein. This table holds 650,000 to 900,000 distinct CDR3 sequences, about 29% found once. Sequencing used cultured CD8+ T cells from PBMCs, obtained from culture after CMV antigen stimulation. All receptors derive from a human donor in good health (CMV status not recorded). Some clones in this sample may be carry-over from other donors' samples. CDR3s include the opening cysteine and the closing phenylalanine or tryptophan. A D gene is named only where the DNA matches it firmly. The size field is filled for only some rows; it gives once, few, many or a size class.

d_gene: -
v_gene: TRBV7-9
abundance: few
j_gene: TRBJ2-5
CDR3aa: CASSLELLGETQYF
CDR3nt: TGTGCCAGCAGCTTAGAACTATTGGGAGAGACCCAGTACTTC

d_gene: -
v_gene: TRBV7-9
abundance: few
j_gene: TRBJ2-5
CDR3aa: CASSPAVGAETQYF
CDR3nt: TGTGCCAGCAGCCCAGCGGTGGGGGCAGAGACCCAGTACTTC

d_gene: -
v_gene: TRBV6-2/TRBV6-3
abundance: -
j_gene: TRBJ1-1
CDR3aa: CASSKTAERSKAFF
CDR3nt: TGTGCCAGCAGCAAGACAGCCGAACGATCTAAAGCTTTCTTT

d_gene: -
v_gene: TRBV5-1
abundance: -
j_gene: TRBJ2-2
CDR3aa: CASMARDTGELFF
CDR3nt: TGCGCCAGCATGGCAAGGGACACCGGGGAGCTGTTTTTT

d_gene: TRBD1
v_gene: TRBV7-2
abundance: many
j_gene: TRBJ1-2
CDR3aa: CASSLARTGGRESVYGYTF
CDR3nt: TGTGCCAGCAGCTTAGCTCGGACAGGGGGTCGGGAGAGTGTCTATGGCTACACCTTC

d_gene: TRBD2
v_gene: TRBV7-9
abundance: few
j_gene: TRBJ2-3
CDR3aa: CASSLDTSGDTQYF
CDR3nt: TGTGCCAGCAGCTTAGATACTAGCGGGGATACGCAGTATTTT

d_gene: -
v_gene: TRBV29-1
abundance: -
j_gene: TRBJ2-2
CDR3aa: CSVGGGPGELFF
CDR3nt: TGCAGCGTTGGTGGGGGACCCGGGGAGCTGTTTTTT

d_gene: -
v_gene: TRBV5-1
abundance: -
j_gene: TRBJ1-6
CDR3aa: CASRRFETHHPNSPLHF
CDR3nt: TGCGCCAGCAGACGCTTTGAGACACATCATCCCAATTCACCCCTCCACTTT

d_gene: -
v_gene: TRBV7-6
abundance: once
j_gene: TRBJ2-1
CDR3aa: CASILAPNEQFF
CDR3nt: TGTGCCAGCATACTAGCTCCCAATGAGCAGTTCTTC

d_gene: -
v_gene: TRBV20-1
abundance: -
j_gene: TRBJ1-5
CDR3aa: CSARNYRVALEQPQHF
CDR3nt: TGCAGTGCTAGGAACTACAGGGTAGCTCTAGAACAGCCCCAGCATTTT

d_gene: TRBD1
v_gene: TRBV10-3
abundance: -
j_gene: TRBJ2-1
CDR3aa: CAISESLGTGGAEQFF
CDR3nt: TGTGCCATCAGTGAGTCACTCGGGACAGGGGGCGCTGAGCAGTTCTTC

d_gene: -
v_gene: TRBV28
abundance: few
j_gene: TRBJ2-6
CDR3aa: CASKRQANRDPGANVLTF
CDR3nt: TGTGCCAGCAAGAGGCAGGCCAATCGGGACCCTGGGGCCAACGTCCTGACTTTC

d_gene: -
v_gene: TRBV7-3
abundance: many
j_gene: TRBJ2-1
CDR3aa: CASSFRTGGKHEQFF
CDR3nt: TGTGCCAGCAGCTTCCGGACGGGGGGCAAACATGAGCAGTTCTTC

d_gene: TRBD1
v_gene: TRBV11-2
abundance: -
j_gene: TRBJ1-4
CDR3aa: CASSFTLIGQGQDEKLFF
CDR3nt: TGTGCCAGCAGCTTTACCTTAATCGGACAGGGGCAGGATGAAAAACTGTTTTTT

d_gene: -
v_gene: TRBV6-6
abundance: -
j_gene: TRBJ1-5
CDR3aa: CASTLSPTLTQHF
CDR3nt: TGTGCCAGCACCCTATCCCCTACCCTGACCCAGCATTTT

d_gene: TRBD2
v_gene: TRBV27
abundance: few
j_gene: TRBJ2-5
CDR3aa: CASRFAGGEETQYF
CDR3nt: TGTGCCAGCCGCTTCGCGGGGGGCGAGGAGACCCAGTACTTC

d_gene: -
v_gene: TRBV27
abundance: -
j_gene: TRBJ1-4
CDR3aa: CASSSSAGVGFEKLFF
CDR3nt: TGTGCCAGCAGTTCGAGCGCGGGAGTGGGATTTGAAAAACTGTTTTTT

d_gene: -
v_gene: TRBV7-9
abundance: -
j_gene: TRBJ2-5
CDR3aa: CASSGGASGPQYF
CDR3nt: TGTGCCAGCAGCGGAGGGGCCTCGGGGCCCCAGTACTTC

d_gene: -
v_gene: TRBV2
abundance: few
j_gene: TRBJ2-5
CDR3aa: CASRWWGFKEDYNQETQYF
CDR3nt: TGTGCCAGCAGGTGGTGGGGGTTTAAAGAGGACTATAACCAAGAGACCCAGTACTTC

d_gene: -
v_gene: TRBV7-4
abundance: -
j_gene: TRBJ1-4
CDR3aa: CASSPRLGRNEKLFF
CDR3nt: TGTGCCAGCAGCCCCCGGTTAGGGCGGAATGAAAAACTGTTTTTT

d_gene: -
v_gene: TRBV27
abundance: -
j_gene: TRBJ1-2
CDR3aa: CATSPRGYGYTF
CDR3nt: TGTGCCACCTCTCCCCGCGGATATGGCTACACCTTC

d_gene: -
v_gene: TRBV28
abundance: -
j_gene: TRBJ2-5
CDR3aa: CASRTWGERAQETQYF
CDR3nt: TGTGCCAGCAGGACCTGGGGCGAAAGGGCCCAAGAGACCCAGTACTTC

d_gene: TRBD1
v_gene: TRBV10-3
abundance: -
j_gene: TRBJ2-5
CDR3aa: CAISDTGEETQYF
CDR3nt: TGTGCCATCAGTGACACAGGGGAAGAGACCCAGTACTTC

d_gene: -
v_gene: TRBV19
abundance: few
j_gene: TRBJ2-7
CDR3aa: CASSNLRSADAIYEQYF
CDR3nt: TGTGCCAGTAGTAATTTGCGCTCTGCAGACGCAATCTACGAGCAGTACTTC

d_gene: -
v_gene: TRBV12-5
abundance: few
j_gene: TRBJ2-7
CDR3aa: CASGLQGLYEQYF
CDR3nt: TGTGCTAGTGGCTTACAGGGACTCTACGAGCAGTACTTC

d_gene: -
v_gene: TRBV7-8
abundance: many
j_gene: TRBJ2-5
CDR3aa: CASSQGARETQYF
CDR3nt: TGTGCCAGCAGCCAAGGGGCGCGAGAGACCCAGTACTTC

d_gene: TRBD1
v_gene: TRBV7-2
abundance: many
j_gene: TRBJ2-5
CDR3aa: CASSDPTTGGMWETQYF
CDR3nt: TGTGCCAGCAGCGACCCAACGACAGGGGGCATGTGGGAGACCCAGTACTTC

d_gene: TRBD1
v_gene: TRBV6-1
abundance: -
j_gene: TRBJ1-5
CDR3aa: CASSEEGTGRGQPQHF
CDR3nt: TGTGCCAGCAGTGAGGAAGGGACAGGGCGAGGTCAGCCCCAGCATTTT

d_gene: -
v_gene: TRBV20-1
abundance: -
j_gene: TRBJ2-5
CDR3aa: CSARFPNSQETQYF
CDR3nt: TGCAGTGCTAGGTTTCCGAACAGTCAAGAGACCCAGTACTTC

d_gene: -
v_gene: TRBV6-1
abundance: few
j_gene: TRBJ1-1
CDR3aa: CASGLLQENTEAFF
CDR3nt: TGTGCCAGCGGACTCTTACAGGAGAACACTGAAGCTTTCTTT

d_gene: TRBD2
v_gene: TRBV12-3/TRBV12-4
abundance: -
j_gene: TRBJ2-1
CDR3aa: CASSSSISGGFYNEQFF
CDR3nt: TGTGCCAGCAGTTCATCCATTAGCGGGGGGTTCTACAATGAGCAGTTCTTC

d_gene: TRBD2
v_gene: TRBV10-3
abundance: few
j_gene: TRBJ2-1
CDR3aa: CAISGLAGGSYNEQFF
CDR3nt: TGTGCCATCAGTGGACTAGCGGGGGGCTCCTACAATGAGCAGTTCTTC

d_gene: TRBD1
v_gene: TRBV2
abundance: few
j_gene: TRBJ1-1
CDR3aa: CASSASPDRLNTEAFF
CDR3nt: TGTGCCAGCAGTGCTTCCCCGGACAGGTTGAACACTGAAGCTTTCTTT

d_gene: TRBD1
v_gene: TRBV29-1
abundance: -
j_gene: TRBJ1-3
CDR3aa: CSARGSGGAGNTIYF
CDR3nt: TGCAGCGCCCGGGGGTCAGGGGGCGCTGGAAACACCATATATTTT

d_gene: -
v_gene: TRBV6-6
abundance: -
j_gene: TRBJ1-1
CDR3aa: CASSYSRALEAFF
CDR3nt: TGTGCCAGCAGTTACTCGAGGGCACTTGAAGCTTTCTTT

d_gene: -
v_gene: TRBV7-9
abundance: -
j_gene: TRBJ2-2
CDR3aa: CASTPANHDTGELFF
CDR3nt: TGTGCCAGCACCCCAGCGAACCATGACACCGGGGAGCTGTTTTTT

d_gene: TRBD1
v_gene: TRBV27
abundance: -
j_gene: TRBJ1-5
CDR3aa: CASSLMTGLQPQHF
CDR3nt: TGTGCCAGCAGTTTGATGACAGGGCTTCAGCCCCAGCATTTT

d_gene: -
v_gene: TRBV6-2/TRBV6-3
abundance: -
j_gene: TRBJ2-3
CDR3aa: CASSPRRWDTQYF
CDR3nt: TGTGCCAGCAGTCCCCGCAGATGGGATACGCAGTATTTT

d_gene: -
v_gene: TRBV6-1
abundance: -
j_gene: TRBJ2-4
CDR3aa: CASSTGHQQNIQYF
CDR3nt: TGTGCCAGCAGTACGGGACACCAGCAAAACATTCAGTACTTC

d_gene: -
v_gene: TRBV5-4
abundance: few
j_gene: TRBJ2-1
CDR3aa: CASSLVMGADNEQFF
CDR3nt: TGTGCCAGCAGCTTGGTGATGGGGGCCGACAATGAGCAGTTCTTC

d_gene: -
v_gene: TRBV12-5
abundance: -
j_gene: TRBJ2-1
CDR3aa: CASGLGSFNEQFF
CDR3nt: TGTGCTAGTGGTTTGGGGTCTTTCAATGAGCAGTTCTTC

d_gene: -
v_gene: TRBV7-2
abundance: -
j_gene: TRBJ1-2
CDR3aa: CASSGGTPHYGYTF
CDR3nt: TGTGCCAGCAGCGGAGGGACACCGCACTATGGCTACACCTTC

d_gene: -
v_gene: TRBV28
abundance: -
j_gene: TRBJ1-6
CDR3aa: CASTQRRSSYNSPLHF
CDR3nt: TGTGCCAGCACCCAGCGAAGGAGCTCCTATAATTCACCCCTCCACTTT

d_gene: TRBD2
v_gene: TRBV27
abundance: -
j_gene: TRBJ2-3
CDR3aa: CASSLSGTASGTTDTQYF
CDR3nt: TGTGCCAGCAGTTTATCAGGGACGGCTAGCGGCACCACAGATACGCAGTATTTT

d_gene: TRBD2
v_gene: TRBV19
abundance: -
j_gene: TRBJ2-1
CDR3aa: CASRLGRGDYNEQFF
CDR3nt: TGTGCCAGTAGGCTGGGGCGGGGGGACTACAATGAGCAGTTCTTC